The 26 T cell receptor beta chains below all came from one sample that was sequenced in a study of human T cells and chemical hapten exposure. From the 5' RACE reads, TCRdb called clonotypes with MiXCR, one entry per CDR3 protein. The sample lists about 81,000 distinct CDR3 sequences, about 7.7% seen once, with about 2.2% in the top ten. Extraction yielded total RNA from whole blood (unfractionated). The receptor source for this set is a male donor in good health.

This sequence joins TRBV20-1 and TRBJ1-4, with a tentative D call TRBD1 (6 bases). V was shortened by 4 bases and J by 7 bases, with 16 bases between the two germline ends. Germline CDR1 and CDR2: DFQATT and SNEGSKA (reference sequence). This CDR3 region has 14 residues. The CDR3 reads CSAILGGGGEKLFF. DNA of the CDR3: TGCAGTGCTATCCTGGGAGGGGGTGGTGAAAAACTGTTTTTT.

The rearrangement links TRBV15 to TRBJ1-2; 7 bases match TRBD1. The length of the CDR3 is 15 residues. Germline V gene sequence: CDR1 LNHNV, CDR2 YYDKDF (reference sequence). V trimming: 4 bases; J trimming: 4 bases; junction bases outside the gene matches: 9. CDR3 DNA: TGTGCCACCAGCACCTCTGGACAGGCGTCCTATGGCTACACCTTC. Protein: CATSTSGQASYGYTF.

This clonotype was observed a handful of times. This chain connects TRBV20-1 to TRBJ2-2; 9 bases align to TRBD2. V shed 1 base and J 5 bases; nucleotides not matched to a gene: 8. Germline V lookup: CDR1 DFQATT, CDR2 SNEGSKA (reference sequence). CDR3 size: 16 residues. CDR3 amino acids: CSARGGLAHETGELFF. CDR3 bases: TGCAGTGCTAGAGGTGGACTAGCGCATGAAACCGGGGAGCTGTTTTTT.

This clonotype was counted many times. V is TRBV12-3 or TRBV12-4 and J is TRBJ2-3; 11 bases are shared with TRBD2. J gave up 0 bases and V 2 bases, and 1 base lay outside the gene matches. The CDR3 extends over 16 amino acids. The CDR3 coding sequence is TGTGCCAGCAGTTTACCTAGCGGGGGGAGCACAGATACGCAGTATTTT. It is translated as CASSLPSGGSTDTQYF.

This clonotype was recorded many times. This chain links TRBV7-2 with TRBJ2-3, with D perhaps matching TRBD2 (6 bases). V lost 9 bases and J lost 11, with 12 bases in between. This CDR3 is 10 amino acids long. Per the germline V gene, CDR1 is SGHTA and CDR2 is FQGNSA. This CDR3 is CARGLGGQYF. The CDR3 DNA is TGTGCCAGGGGACTCGGCGGGCAGTATTTT.

The table lists this clonotype with many counts. The chain has TRBV27 and TRBJ2-7, with 8 bases aligning to TRBD2. CDR1 MNHEY and CDR2 SMNVEV come from the germline V gene (reference sequence). This CDR3 comprises 15 residues. Trimming took 7 bases from V and 4 from J; bases not matched to a gene: 12. The CDR3 nucleotides are TGTGCCAGCACTTTCAAGGGAGCGGGGGCGTACGAGCAGTACTTC. This encodes CASTFKGAGAYEQYF.

The chain recombines TRBV6-2 or TRBV6-3 with TRBJ2-4, with a weak D call TRBD1 (5 bases). The germline V and J ends were trimmed by 2 bases and 8 bases, with 10 bases remaining between them. Germline CDR1 MNHEY, CDR2 SVGEGT. The CDR3 sequence is 13 residues long. CDR3 bases: TGTGCCAGCAGTTACGGCAGGGCGGACATTCAGTACTTC. This codes for CASSYGRADIQYF.

This clonotype was recorded at least ten times. The chain is built from TRBV6-2 or TRBV6-3 and TRBJ2-6, with no clear D. Trimming stripped 7 bases from V and 9 bases from J, with 7 bases between. There are 11 residues in the CDR3. Germline CDR1 and CDR2: MNHEY and SVGEGT. The CDR3 bases are TGTGCCAGCAAGTCGGACAACGTCCTGACTTTC. Translation: CASKSDNVLTF.

This chain joins TRBV30 and TRBJ1-1, with D unresolved. The V gene lost 5 bases and the J gene lost 4 bases, with 23 bases spanning the gap. Germline CDR1 and CDR2: GTSNPN and SVGIG (reference sequence). This CDR3 is 16 amino acids long. CDR3 DNA sequence: TGTGCCTGGTTTTACCGGGTCCAGAGTCCCTCCACTGAAGCTTTCTTT. This sequence encodes CAWFYRVQSPSTEAFF.

Many counts were recorded for this clonotype. This chain links TRBV7-9 with TRBJ2-2; 8 bases align to TRBD2. Germline V lookup: CDR1 SEHNR, CDR2 FQNEAQ (reference sequence). The CDR3 is 18 residues long. V lost 2 bases, J lost 6 bases, and 14 bases stayed unmatched. For the CDR3, the DNA is TGTGCCAGCAGCTTACCCGCTGAGAGCGGGGGCGGCCCCGGGGAGCTGTTTTTT. It codes for CASSLPAESGGGPGELFF. The variable domain in full, completed from reference TRBV7-9 and TRBJ2-2, reads DTGVSQNPRHKITKRGQNVTFRCDPISEHNRLYWYRQTLGQGPEFLTYFQNEAQLEKSRLLSDRFSAERPKGSFSTLEIQRTEQGDSAMYLCASSLPAESGGGPGELFFGEGSRLTVL.

This clonotype was seen a handful of times. The rearrangement joins TRBV6-5 to TRBJ2-5; 8 bases map to TRBD1. The germline CDR1 and CDR2 sequences are MNHEY and SVGAGI. Unmatched junction bases numbered 8, after V lost 6 bases and J lost 5 bases. CDR3 length: 14 residues. The chain's CDR3 is CASRVRQGPETQYF. The CDR3 DNA is TGTGCCAGCAGAGTAAGACAGGGGCCCGAGACCCAGTACTTC.

The sample holds many counts of this clonotype. The J gene is TRBJ2-7, the V gene TRBV12-3 or TRBV12-4, with 7 nucleotides matching TRBD1. This CDR3 comprises 14 residues. V dropped 3 bases and J dropped 2; count of bases not matched to a gene: 4. The CDR3 DNA follows: TGTGCCAGCAGTTTCCCCGGGACAGCCTACGAGCAGTACTTC. Translated: CASSFPGTAYEQYF.

This clonotype was counted only a few times. This chain connects TRBV24-1 to TRBJ1-5, with D hard to call. CDR1 and CDR2 (germline): KGHDR, SFDVKD. The V end lost 4 bases, the J end lost 0 bases, and 3 bases lay between the germline ends. The CDR3 length is 13 residues. Here the CDR3 reads CATSDHSNQPQHF. The DNA for the CDR3 is TGTGCCACCAGTGACCATAGCAATCAGCCCCAGCATTTT.

The chain uses TRBV29-1 and TRBJ2-1; 9 nucleotides align to TRBD2. The germline V gene has CDR1 SQVTM and CDR2 ANQGSEA. The CDR3 extends over 15 amino acids. V lost 2 bases and J lost 3; bases outside the gene matches: 5. The CDR3 spells CSVEWGGGDYNEQFF. The CDR3 nucleotides are TGCAGCGTTGAATGGGGCGGGGGGGACTACAATGAGCAGTTCTTC.

With regard to this clonotype: Possible read error: a much larger clone is one base away. The gene calls are TRBV29-1 and TRBJ2-7; 8 bases match TRBD2. Germline lookup yields CDR1 SQVTM and CDR2 ANQGSEA. The CDR3 contains 14 residues. V gave up 4 bases and J gave up 7 bases; unmatched junction bases: 12. The CDR3 protein is CSVGSRLRGGEQYF. The CDR3 DNA follows: TGCAGCGTTGGTTCTAGGCTCCGGGGGGGAGAGCAGTACTTC.

This clonotype was observed at least ten times. The rearrangement joins TRBV9 to TRBJ2-5, with 8 bases aligning to TRBD1. Germline CDR1 reads SGDLS; CDR2 reads YYNGEE. The length of the CDR3 is 15 residues. V trimming: 3 bases; J trimming: 5 bases; junction bases outside the gene matches: 9. The CDR3 nucleotides read TGTGCCAGCAGCGCGCAGCAGGGGGCAGGGGAGACCCAGTACTTC. Translation: CASSAQQGAGETQYF.

This clonotype has more than one count but fewer than ten. V usage is TRBV27 and J usage is TRBJ1-2, with D possibly matching TRBD1 (5 bases). V lost 3 bases and J lost 0, with 11 bases in between. From germline, CDR1 is MNHEY and CDR2 SMNVEV (reference sequence). This CDR3 is 15 amino acids long. The chain's CDR3 is CASSLSAGTNYGYTF. DNA of the CDR3: TGTGCCAGCAGTTTGTCGGCAGGGACTAACTATGGCTACACCTTC.

The chain recombines TRBV11-1 with TRBJ1-2; no clear D gene. In germline, CDR1 is SGHAT, CDR2 FQDESV (reference sequence). The CDR3 has 14 amino acids. Trimming left V 5 bases short and J 8 bases short, with 18 bases between. The CDR3 sequence is CASSARSGPRGYTF. Written as DNA, the CDR3 is TGTGCCAGCAGCGCACGGAGCGGGCCCCGAGGCTACACCTTC.

This clonotype was observed a few times. The rearrangement links TRBV4-3 to TRBJ1-5; possibly TRBD1 for D (5 bases). Germline-derived CDR1 and CDR2 are LGHNA and YSLEER. V was trimmed by 4 bases and J by 2 bases, leaving 12 bases between them. The length of the CDR3 is 15 residues. In DNA, the CDR3 is TGCGCCAGCAGCCTTGGGACCACGGGCAATCAGCCCCAGCATTTT. Translating gives CASSLGTTGNQPQHF.

This clonotype was observed a few times. V is TRBV9 and J is TRBJ1-1; D remains unclear. V was shortened by 2 bases and J by 4 bases, with 3 bases between the two germline ends. CDR1 SGDLS and CDR2 YYNGEE come from the germline V gene. CDR3 length: 11 residues. In DNA, the CDR3 is TGTGCCAGCAGCGTTATCACTGAAGCTTTCTTT. This translates into CASSVITEAFF.

This clonotype occurred once. The chain combines TRBV5-6 with TRBJ2-3; D unresolved. CDR3 length: 14 amino acids. CDR1 is SGHDT, CDR2 YYEEEE, per germline. Trimming removed 3 bases at V and 4 bases at J, with 12 bases between. The CDR3 DNA sequence: TGTGCCAGCAGCTCCTGGGGTCCCCCAGATACGCAGTATTTT. It translates to CASSSWGPPDTQYF. The variable domain in full, completed from reference TRBV5-6 and TRBJ2-3, reads DAGVTQSPTHLIKTRGQQVTLRCSPKSGHDTVSWYQQALGQGPQFIFQYYEEEERQRGNFPDRFSGHQFPNYSSELNVNALLLGDSALYLCASSSWGPPDTQYFGPGTRLTVL.

The chain couples TRBV20-1 to TRBJ2-3; TRBD1 or TRBD2 may be the D gene (5 bases each). CDR1 is DFQATT and CDR2 is SNEGSKA in the germline V gene (reference sequence). V was trimmed by 1 base and J by 2 bases, leaving 10 bases between them. This CDR3 region has 14 residues. The CDR3 protein is CSARGGPTTDTQYF. For the CDR3, the DNA is TGCAGTGCTAGAGGGGGACCTACCACAGATACGCAGTATTTT.

This clonotype appeared many times. The CDR3 nucleotides read TGCAGCGTTGTAACTAGCGGAGACAATGAGCAGTTCTTC. Amino acids: CSVVTSGDNEQFF. V is TRBV29-1 and J is TRBJ2-1; 8 bases map to TRBD2. From germline, CDR1 is SQVTM and CDR2 ANQGSEA. Trimming cost V 4 bases and J 5 bases; bases outside gene matches: 4. This CDR3 region has 13 residues.

The sample holds a few counts of this clonotype. This chain joins TRBV12-5 and TRBJ2-1, with a possible D match to TRBD2 (5 bases). Germline V gene data show CDR1 as LGHNT and CDR2 as FRNRAP. The CDR3 covers 14 residues. V was clipped by 7 bases and J by 2 bases, with 12 bases between them. CDR3 sequence (DNA): TGTGCTAGTGCCGCGGGTAGAACCTACAATGAGCAGTTCTTC. Protein sequence: CASAAGRTYNEQFF.

This clonotype has a count of ten or more. The genes are TRBV2 and TRBJ2-2; D is ambiguous. CDR3 length equals 13 residues. Trimming cost V 5 bases and J 6 bases, with 10 bases left between them. Germline CDR1 SNHLY, CDR2 FYNNEI. This CDR3 reads CASSPGGAGELFF. CDR3 DNA sequence: TGTGCCAGCAGTCCGGGTGGCGCCGGGGAGCTGTTTTTT.

This clonotype occurred a few times. The chain has TRBV29-1 and TRBJ1-1; 9 positions match TRBD1. V was pared by 3 bases and J by 5 bases, with 7 bases of the junction left unmatched. Germline loops: CDR1 SQVTM, CDR2 ANQGSEA. This CDR3 spans 14 amino acids. The CDR3 spells CSVEVQGARTEAFF. In nucleotides, the CDR3 is TGCAGCGTTGAGGTACAGGGGGCGCGGACTGAAGCTTTCTTT.